Listed here are 15 T cell receptor beta chains from one sample, sequenced in a study of blood T cell repertoires in COVID-19 (TCRdb year 2020). Receptor libraries were prepared by the immunoSEQ multiplex PCR assay. Entries here come from immuneACCESS through TCRdb and include only in-frame sequences with V and J called. Some clones fail to appear in such tables; in the studies checked, an unresolved V gene covers under half of the shortfall, and the cause of the remainder is unknown. This sample comprises more than 200,000 clones, over 85% of them detected only once. The top ten hold 3.5% to 4% of the sample. The sample was PBMCs or T cells enriched from blood (not recorded which). These receptors came from a woman aged 25 to 39 with acute COVID-19.

The chain employs TRBV4-2 and TRBJ1-6, with D possibly matching TRBD1 (6 bases). CDR1 LGHNA and CDR2 YNFKEQ come from the germline V gene. The V end was cut by 0 bases, the J end by 3 bases, with 15 bases between. The CDR3 length is 18 residues. CDR3 loop: CASSQDFGRGGYNSPLHF. CDR3 sequence (DNA): TGTGCCAGCAGCCAAGACTTTGGGAGGGGGGGCTATAATTCACCCCTCCACTTT.

J is TRBJ2-5 and V is TRBV6-5, with 8 bases that match TRBD1. The CDR3 loop spans 13 amino acids. Per germline, CDR1 MNHEY and CDR2 SVGAGI. J was trimmed by 4 bases and V by 7 bases; bases with no gene match: 5. CDR3 loop: CASNFGTGETQYF. The CDR3 DNA sequence: TGTGCCAGCAACTTCGGGACAGGAGAGACCCAGTACTTC.

The chain carries TRBV10-2 and TRBJ2-5; 9 positions agree with TRBD2. Trimming removed 7 bases from V and 1 base from J; junction bases left unmatched: 7. Germline loops: CDR1 WSHSY, CDR2 SAAADI. The CDR3 length is 15 residues. The CDR3 nucleotides read TGCGCCAGCACTCCGCTAGCGGGGCTCCAAGAGACCCAGTACTTC. This codes for CASTPLAGLQETQYF.

This clone was seen only once. This chain links TRBV5-4 with TRBJ1-3, with 7 nucleotides matching TRBD1. The germline V gene encodes CDR1 SGHNT and CDR2 YYREEE (reference sequence). Trimming at V came to 5 bases and at J to 4 bases, leaving 6 bases not matched to a gene. The CDR3 consists of 14 residues. CDR3 in DNA: TGTGCCAGCAGGCCAACAGGGGTAGGAAACACCATATATTTT. This codes for CASRPTGVGNTIYF.

The chain combines TRBV6-5 with TRBJ1-1; the match to TRBD1 covers 9 bases. The CDR3 spans 13 residues. Germline CDR1 MNHEY, CDR2 SVGAGI. J gave up 11 bases and V 8 bases, and 12 bases lay outside the gene matches. Written as DNA, the CDR3 is TGTGCCAGCTTGATGGGGACAGGGTCTCCGGCTTTCTTT. Amino acids: CASLMGTGSPAFF.

The chain uses TRBV27 and TRBJ1-2; possibly TRBD1 for D (6 bases). The CDR3 length is 13 residues. V gave up 6 bases and J gave up 3 bases, with 11 bases separating them. Germline-derived CDR1 and CDR2 are MNHEY and SMNVEV (reference sequence). CDR3 in amino acids: CASSRTEHYGYTF. The CDR3 coding sequence is TGTGCCAGCAGCAGGACAGAGCACTATGGCTACACCTTC.

The chain links TRBV5-1 to TRBJ1-6; D unresolved. CDR1 and CDR2 from the germline V gene are SGHRS and YFSETQ. Deletions cut 0 bases from V and 0 bases from J, with 13 bases between. The CDR3 is 18 residues long. CDR3 amino acids: CASSLGGSLSSYNSPLHF. CDR3 DNA: TGCGCCAGCAGCTTGGGCGGCAGCCTTAGCTCCTATAATTCACCCCTCCACTTT.

This chain connects TRBV9 to TRBJ2-7; the D gene is possibly TRBD2 (5 bases). From germline, CDR1 is SGDLS and CDR2 YYNGEE. The V end lost 0 bases, the J end lost 3 bases, and 22 bases lay between the germline ends. There are 18 residues in the CDR3. CDR3 nucleotides: TGTGCCAGCAGCGTAGAACTCGGTTTGAGGGCGGTCTTCTACGAGCAGTACTTC. Translated, it gives CASSVELGLRAVFYEQYF.

This chain links TRBV10-3 with TRBJ1-2, with TRBD1 matching 7 bases. Germline CDR1 is ENHRY and CDR2 is SYGVKD. The junction had 2 bases not matched to a gene; V was cut back by 0 bases and J by 1 base. This CDR3 comprises 15 residues. CDR3 DNA sequence: TGTGCCATCAGTGAGTCGGACAGGATTAACTATGGCTACACCTTC. Its protein is CAISESDRINYGYTF.

This clone was observed a few times. The chain carries TRBV4-1 and TRBJ1-3, with D possibly matching TRBD1 (5 bases). The germline gives CDR1 MGHRA, CDR2 YSYEKL. V was shortened by 3 bases and J by 2 bases, with 11 bases between the two germline ends. This CDR3 region has 15 residues. DNA of the CDR3: TGCGCCAGCAGCCAGGACACAGGTCCTGGAAACACCATATATTTT. Its protein product is CASSQDTGPGNTIYF.

This clone showed up just once. CDR3 in amino acids: CASSLGPIGSNQPQHF. As DNA, the CDR3 is TGTGCCAGCAGTTTAGGCCCCATTGGTAGCAATCAGCCCCAGCATTTT. J is TRBJ1-5 and V is TRBV27; D ambiguous. Looked up from germline, CDR1 is MNHEY and CDR2 is SMNVEV (reference sequence). This CDR3 region has 16 residues. The V end lost 2 bases, the J end lost 0 bases, and 11 bases lay between the germline ends.

J is TRBJ2-1 and V is TRBV9; 7 bases agree with TRBD2. The CDR3 runs 15 residues. V was pared by 4 bases and J by 8 bases, with 12 bases of the junction left unmatched. Per germline, CDR1 SGDLS and CDR2 YYNGEE. CDR3 sequence: CASSWGGADRDEQFF. In DNA form, the CDR3 reads TGTGCCAGCAGCTGGGGAGGGGCCGATAGAGATGAGCAGTTCTTC. Full variable domain (missing parts from reference TRBV9 and TRBJ2-1): DSGVTQTPKHLITATGQRVTLRCSPRSGDLSVYWYQQSLDQGLQFLIQYYNGEERAKGNILERFSAQQFPDLHSELNLSSLELGDSALYFCASSWGGADRDEQFFGPGTRLTVL.

This chain links TRBV13 with TRBJ1-1, with 8 bases identical to TRBD1. The germline V gene has CDR1 PRHDT and CDR2 FYEKMQ (reference sequence). This CDR3 contains 17 residues. The trim removed 4 bases at V and 2 bases at J, leaving 12 bases unmatched. The CDR3 region is CASSSSSGQGKNTEAFF. Written as DNA, the CDR3 is TGTGCCAGCAGCTCCTCATCCGGACAGGGTAAAAACACTGAAGCTTTCTTT.

In its sample, this clone was seen once. The chain combines TRBV18 with TRBJ2-3; the D gene is possibly TRBD1 (7 bases). V lost 3 bases to trimming and J lost 6 bases, with 16 bases between them. This CDR3 contains 15 residues. Per the germline V gene, CDR1 is KGHSH and CDR2 is LQKENI. CDR3 DNA: TGTGCCAGCTCACCTTGGGACAGTGGAGGGGATACGCAGTATTTT. This encodes CASSPWDSGGDTQYF.

This rearrangement joins TRBV4-1 to TRBJ1-5; a weak D match, TRBD1 (5 bases). CDR3 size: 16 residues. Germline CDR1 reads MGHRA; CDR2 reads YSYEKL. Deletions cut 0 bases from V and 6 bases from J, with 15 bases between. The CDR3 reads CASSQEAHRFGQPQHF. The CDR3, as DNA: TGCGCCAGCAGCCAAGAGGCTCACAGGTTCGGTCAGCCCCAGCATTTT.